Detailed here is one TCR beta chain. The antigen is not known. The data were obtained in a study of blood T cells in healthy people across ages. Overall study results and limits: From one million sequenced T cells, diversity estimates were lower bounds. Long-lived donors exceeded aged donors in naive CD4+ cells and diversity.

PCR was performed a second time for 7 to 11 cycles using a sample-barcoded 5' primer and a J-beta primer mix. TCRdb re-derived calls from the 5' RACE reads in MiXCR, one entry per CDR3 protein. The data show roughly 500,000 distinct CDR3 sequences, 25% to 30% seen once. Sequenced: blood. This clonotype originated in a woman aged 70-85 years in good health.

The CDR3 nucleotides read TGTGCCAGCAGCCGAGGGGGGGTCGGCAATGAGCAGTTCTTC. This gives the protein CASSRGGVGNEQFF. This sequence joins TRBV11-3 and TRBJ2-5, with D tentatively TRBD2 (7 bases). The DNA matches TRBJ2-1 better at its end, which makes the J call doubtful. CDR1 SGHNT and CDR2 YENEEA come from the germline V gene. CDR3 length: 14 residues.